This is a list of T cell receptor beta chains from one sample in a study of shared T cell receptors in the human thymus. Method: immunoSEQ multiplex PCR; TCRdb's copy keeps in-frame clones and lacks some. The sample holds about 660,000 clones, 70% to 90% seen once. These data were also reused for a study on human thymus T cells.

Sequencing was carried out using thymocytes. These receptors were taken from a boy in the first two years of life with a congenital heart defect. Each CDR3 is given with its conserved first and last residue. D genes are given only for firm matches. Where a row states a size, it is once, few, many or the class of an expanded clone; other rows omit it.

D	V	size	J	DNA	CDR3
TRBD1	TRBV5-1	-	TRBJ1-2	TGCGCCAGCAGCTTACAGGGACAGGGGAGTCATGGCTACACCTTC	CASSLQGQGSHGYTF
TRBD1	TRBV7-3	-	TRBJ2-1	TGTGCCAGCAGCGGACAGGACAATGAGCAGTTCTTC	CASSGQDNEQFF
TRBD2	TRBV28	once	TRBJ2-2	TGTGCCAGCAGGCCAGGACTAGCGGGCACCACACCGTATCCCGGGGAGCTGTTTTTT	CASRPGLAGTTPYPGELFF
-	TRBV2	-	TRBJ1-6	TGTGCCAGCAGTGAAGAGGCGGGAACCTATAATTCACCCCTCCACTTT	CASSEEAGTYNSPLHF
-	TRBV6-5	-	TRBJ1-1	TGTGCCAGCAGCACGGGACACCGGAACACTGAAGCTTTCTTT	CASSTGHRNTEAFF
TRBD2	TRBV27	-	TRBJ2-7	TGTGCCAGCAGTTTGGCGGGAGCGTCCTACGAGCAGTACTTC	CASSLAGASYEQYF
TRBD1	TRBV7-9	once	TRBJ2-1	TGTGCCAGCAGCTTAAGGGACAGGGGCCCTCGAGCGTTCAATGAGCAGTTCTTC	CASSLRDRGPRAFNEQFF
-	TRBV12-5	-	TRBJ1-2	TGTGCTAGTGGTCCCGCGGGGGCTGGAGGTGGCTACACCTTC	CASGPAGAGGGYTF
-	TRBV28	-	TRBJ1-6	TGTGCCAGCAGTTTATGTTATTCGGGGGGAGATAATTCACCCCTCCACTTT	CASSLCYSGGDNSPLHF
-	TRBV23-1	few	TRBJ2-7	TGCGCCAGCAGTCATAAGGACAGCTCCTACGAGCAGTACTTC	CASSHKDSSYEQYF